These T cell receptor beta chains were read from a single sample in a study of T cells in Graves' hyperthyroidism and ophthalmopathy. TCRdb reprocessed the multiplex PCR reads via MiXCR and lists one record per CDR3 protein. The sample has a few hundred thousand distinct CDR3 sequences, approximately 44% seen once; the top ten hold about 7.8%. Sequencing was done on a sample of peripheral blood or thyroid tissue (not recorded which). The receptors stem from a woman between 18 and 29 years old with Graves' hyperthyroidism. The CDR3 runs from the conserved cysteine through the conserved F or W. A D gene is named only where the DNA matches it firmly. For some rows the clone size is stated as once, few or many, or as a class when expanded; others skip it.

.,TRBV7-9,.,TRBJ2-5,CASSHPQGLQETQYF
.,TRBV7-2,.,TRBJ2-1,CATRRGDEQFF
.,TRBV5-1,.,TRBJ1-5,CASSLEGISNQPQHF
.,TRBV10-3,few,TRBJ2-3,CAISESHTQYF
.,TRBV5-1,many,TRBJ1-1,CASSLSQGNTEAFF
TRBD1,TRBV9,.,TRBJ2-5,CASSVNIRTGQETQYF
.,TRBV6-6,.,.,CASSSDRRSYEQYF
TRBD1,TRBV2,.,TRBJ2-6,CASSKGQGIPTGANVLTF
TRBD1,TRBV29-1,many,TRBJ1-1,CSAEGTDLNTEAFF
.,TRBV29-1,.,TRBJ2-5,CSVAFSAYWGETQYF
.,TRBV4-1,few,TRBJ1-2,CASSQVEGGGYTF
.,TRBV29-1,.,TRBJ1-2,CSVEGGGDGYTF
TRBD1,TRBV2,.,TRBJ1-1,CASSPTGVDTEAFF
TRBD2,TRBV19,few,TRBJ2-5,CASSIFVRSGIQYF
.,TRBV7-6,few,TRBJ2-7,CASAGQTSYEQYF
.,TRBV19,.,TRBJ1-1,CASSIMGQRTEAFF
.,TRBV6-1,.,.,CASSGDGEVNEQFF
TRBD1,TRBV24-1,.,TRBJ1-2,CATSDSSVGTDFYGYTF
TRBD1,TRBV12-5,few,TRBJ1-5,CASGFGTGNQPQHF
.,TRBV7-2,few,TRBJ1-1,CASSRVGGNTEAFF
TRBD1,TRBV25-1,few,TRBJ1-1,CASRLVPGQGSTEAFF
.,TRBV7-3,few,TRBJ2-7,CASSLRSGKDEQYF
.,TRBV12-3/TRBV12-4,.,TRBJ1-4,CASSSTTLNEKLFF
TRBD1,TRBV7-9,few,TRBJ1-2,CASSPTGEGGYTF
TRBD1,TRBV7-7,many,TRBJ2-5,CASSPLGQGGETQYF
TRBD1,TRBV7-6,few,TRBJ2-7,CASSSLTGQGYEQYF
.,TRBV10-3,.,TRBJ1-5,CAISEGQPQHF
.,TRBV9,.,TRBJ1-2,CASSAGAGEGYTF
.,TRBV19,.,TRBJ2-7,CASSIDLVAYEQYF
.,TRBV11-2,.,TRBJ2-2,CASSQDGSRVGTGELFF
.,TRBV6-6,many,TRBJ2-7,CASSLGSTGTFGYEQYF
.,TRBV29-1,.,TRBJ2-7,CSVEDPTEAYEQYF
TRBD1,TRBV7-2,many,TRBJ1-2,CASSLAPYRDRGRNGYTF
.,TRBV6-1,.,TRBJ1-5,CASTWTGHQPQHF
.,TRBV12-3/TRBV12-4,.,TRBJ1-2,CASSYGGNYYGYTF
TRBD1,TRBV2,.,TRBJ1-2,CAISLGQGASGYTF
.,TRBV7-8,.,TRBJ1-4,CASSEGRHIEKLFF
.,TRBV6-6,.,TRBJ2-7,CASSPPGHNYEQYF
.,TRBV10-3,many,TRBJ2-7,CAISEGTLDEQYF
TRBD2,TRBV9,many,TRBJ2-5,CASSVGGSGREETQYF
TRBD1,TRBV7-2,many,TRBJ1-1,CASRDRGSSTEAFF